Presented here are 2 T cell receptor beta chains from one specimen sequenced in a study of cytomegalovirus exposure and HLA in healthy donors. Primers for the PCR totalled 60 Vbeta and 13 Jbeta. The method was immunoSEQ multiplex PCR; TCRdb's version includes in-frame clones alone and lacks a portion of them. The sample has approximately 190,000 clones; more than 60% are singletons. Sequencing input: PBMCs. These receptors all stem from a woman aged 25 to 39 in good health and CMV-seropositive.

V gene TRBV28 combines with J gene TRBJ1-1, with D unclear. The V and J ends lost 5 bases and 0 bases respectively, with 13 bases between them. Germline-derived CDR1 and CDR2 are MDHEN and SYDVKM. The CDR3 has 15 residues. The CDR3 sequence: CASSPSSSLNTEAFF. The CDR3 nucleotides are TGTGCCAGCAGTCCCTCTAGCTCTCTGAACACTGAAGCTTTCTTT.

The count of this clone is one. The CDR3 reads CASSPQGGGNTIYF. CDR3 bases: TGCGCCAGCAGTCCGCAGGGCGGCGGAAACACCATATATTTT. The chain has TRBV4-3 and TRBJ1-3; tentatively, D is TRBD1 (5 bases). The CDR3 runs 14 residues. Trimming cost V 6 bases and J 4 bases, with 13 bases left between them. Germline V gene data show CDR1 as LGHNA and CDR2 as YSLEER.